In this sample, the clone carrying this T cell receptor beta chain turned up once. Antigen specificity is unknown. V was cut by 2 bases and J by 1 base, with 8 bases left in between. The CDR3 covers 14 residues. CDR1 is SGHRS, CDR2 YFSETQ, per germline. Clones were sequenced by immunoSEQ multiplex PCR, and TCRdb holds only the in-frame ones, with some missing. This sample has tens of thousands of clones; around 69% occur once, and the top ten carry about 2.3%. These data are taken from a study of vaccination effects on CD4 cells after COVID-19. Study details: Cultures of about 2 million PBMC per well contained approximately 10 IU/ml IL-2 plus 10 ug/ml peptides. Study-level findings and limits: Researchers report that only 1 of 255 vaccine-induced clones in healthy vaccinees cross-reacted with common cold coronaviruses.

When less than 13 days of culture had elapsed, CD4+ T cells were isolated. Participants got two doses of BNT162b2 or mRNA-1273 vaccine. In the vaccine recipients, nucleocapsid antibodies were negative and there was no prior SARS-CoV-2 infection. On days 3 and 7, fresh IL-2 medium replaced half the medium. This chain uses TRBV5-1 with TRBJ2-3; no definite D call. The specimen was CD4+ T cells from PBMCs cultured without peptide, collected after COVID-19 vaccination. The TCR sequence derives from a human donor who received a COVID-19 vaccine. In DNA form, the CDR3 reads TGCGCCAGCAGCTTCCGTGCGGGCACAGATACGCAGTATTTT. Translated: CASSFRAGTDTQYF. Combining the CDR3 with reference TRBV5-1 and TRBJ2-3 gives the whole variable domain KAGVTQTPRYLIKTRGQQVTLSCSPISGHRSVSWYQQTPGQGLQFLFEYFSETQRNKGNFPGRFSGRQFSNSRSEMNVSTLELGDSALYLCASSFRAGTDTQYFGPGTRLTVL.